This entry lists 26 T cell receptor beta chains sequenced from one sample in a study of post-analysis software for immune sequencing data. Points from the study as a whole: TRBV5-6, TRBV5-1 and TRBV20-1 were among several TRBV segments more frequent in patients than controls.

Unique molecular identifiers tagged the TCR beta cDNA libraries. TCRdb fed the PCR reads into MiXCR, producing one record per CDR3 protein. The data show around 500,000 distinct CDR3 sequences, with less than 40% seen just once and approximately 5.4% held by the top ten. These TCRs are of unknown antigen specificity. Material for sequencing was blood. The source is a girl under 18 with multiple sclerosis.

The chain is built from TRBV10-3 and TRBJ2-1; the match to TRBD1 covers 7 bases. J lost 6 bases, V lost 6 bases, and 8 bases had no gene match. From germline, CDR1 is ENHRY and CDR2 SYGVKD. The CDR3 contains 14 residues. The DNA for the CDR3 is TGTGCCATCAGCGGACAGGTTTCCGGCAATGAGCAGTTCTTC. Its protein is CAISGQVSGNEQFF.

The CDR3 DNA follows: TGTGCCAGCAGTTCCAGTCGTAGCACAGATACGCAGTATTTT. This encodes CASSSSRSTDTQYF. This chain links TRBV12-3 or TRBV12-4 with TRBJ2-3; D uncertain. Trimming cost V 4 bases and J 0 bases, with 8 bases left between them. This CDR3 has 14 amino acids.

The gene calls are TRBV5-1 and TRBJ2-7, with D tentatively TRBD2 (5 bases). The CDR3 consists of 14 residues. Per germline, CDR1 SGHRS and CDR2 YFSETQ. Trimming left V 3 bases short and J 6 bases short, with 16 bases between. In DNA form, the CDR3 reads TGCGCCAGCAGCTCGGACGGGGATTTAATCGAGCAGTACTTC. As protein: CASSSDGDLIEQYF.

This clonotype has only a few counts. The CDR3 protein is CASSDGTVYEQYF. The CDR3 nucleotides read TGCGCCAGCAGCGACGGGACAGTTTACGAGCAGTACTTC. The chain recombines TRBV5-1 with TRBJ2-7; 7 nucleotides agree with TRBD1. After removal of 4 bases from V and 4 bases from J, the junction contained 5 bases not matched to a gene. The CDR3 is 13 residues long. Germline V lookup: CDR1 SGHRS, CDR2 YFSETQ.

This chain joins TRBV20-1 and TRBJ2-5; 7 nucleotides line up with TRBD2. The CDR3 runs to 15 residues. The J segment lost 11 bases and the V segment lost 4 bases, leaving 19 bases of the junction unmatched. Germline V gives CDR1 DFQATT, CDR2 SNEGSKA (reference sequence). Written as DNA, the CDR3 is TGCAGTGCTACCAAGCTTGCAGGCGGGGGAAAGAGTCAGTACTTC. It yields the protein CSATKLAGGGKSQYF.

About this clonotype itself: Sequence at one end of the junction differs from germline and may be a read error. J is TRBJ2-1 and V is TRBV5-1, with 7 positions matching TRBD2. This CDR3 is built from 15 residues. The germline gives CDR1 SGHRS, CDR2 YFSETQ. In nucleotides, the CDR3 is TGCGTCAGCAGCTTGGGGGGGGACTCCTACAATGAGCAGTTCTTC. It codes for CVSSLGGDSYNEQFF.

This clonotype was seen more than once but under ten times. This rearrangement joins TRBV4-1 to TRBJ1-6, with a weak D call TRBD1 (5 bases). V was pared by 1 base and J by 10 bases, with 14 bases between. Germline CDR1 MGHRA, CDR2 YSYEKL. The CDR3 sequence is 15 residues long. In DNA form, the CDR3 reads TGCGCCAGCAGCCAAGTGCAGGACACGCCATCACCCCTCCACTTT. Amino acids: CASSQVQDTPSPLHF.

V usage is TRBV21-1 and J usage is TRBJ2-6; whether TRBD1, the table's D call, matches the DNA was not checked. TRBV21-1 is a known pseudogene. The CDR3 sequence is 16 residues long. The CDR3 spells CASSKDRAAGANVLTF. As DNA, the CDR3 is TGTGCCAGCAGCAAAGACAGGGCGGCTGGGGCCAACGTCCTGACTTTC.

V gene TRBV28 combines with J gene TRBJ2-2; the D gene could be TRBD1 or TRBD2 (6 bases each). Per the germline V gene, CDR1 is MDHEN and CDR2 is SYDVKM. This CDR3 spans 15 amino acids. Trimming left V 5 bases short and J 3 bases short, with 13 bases between. As DNA, the CDR3 is TGTGCCAGCAGTCAACAGGGCGGGGACACCGGGGAGCTGTTTTTT. It encodes CASSQQGGDTGELFF.

The chain joins TRBV18 to TRBJ2-7, with D perhaps matching TRBD1 (5 bases). CDR3 size: 12 residues. Germline assignment: CDR1 KGHSH and CDR2 LQKENI. V was cut by 6 bases and J by 7 bases, with 13 bases left in between. The CDR3 region is CASSQGTWEQYF. The CDR3 DNA reads as TGTGCCAGCTCTCAGGGAACTTGGGAGCAGTACTTC.

This clonotype showed up just a few times. J is TRBJ2-3 and V is TRBV7-6, with D perhaps matching TRBD1 (5 bases). With 1 base removed from V and 4 bases from J, the gap between germline ends came to 15 bases. Germline CDR1 reads SGHVS; CDR2 reads FNYEAQ. The CDR3 contains 16 residues. CDR3 in amino acids: CASSLVQGAVSDTQYF. CDR3 in DNA: TGTGCCAGCAGCTTAGTCCAAGGGGCCGTCTCAGATACGCAGTATTTT.

This clonotype was counted between two and nine times. The chain couples TRBV5-6 to TRBJ1-1; D is unclear. This CDR3 region has 13 residues. Trimming pared 3 bases from V and 1 base from J, leaving 7 bases between. Germline V gene lookup returns CDR1 SGHDT and CDR2 YYEEEE. The CDR3 DNA reads as TGTGCCAGCAGCTCGACACGGAACACTGAAGCTTTCTTT. Amino acids: CASSSTRNTEAFF.

This chain uses TRBV6-6 with TRBJ2-1, with D possibly matching TRBD1 (6 bases). Germline assignment: CDR1 MNHNY and CDR2 SVGAGI (reference sequence). The V gene lost 6 bases and the J gene lost 8 bases, with 20 bases spanning the gap. The CDR3 runs 15 residues. The chain's CDR3 is CASSPQGAGVDEQFF. The CDR3 DNA reads as TGTGCCAGCAGCCCACAGGGAGCCGGAGTCGATGAGCAGTTCTTC.

This clonotype was seen more than once but under ten times. The chain combines TRBV4-2 with TRBJ1-1; tentative D call: TRBD1 (5 bases). The V gene lost 3 bases and the J gene lost 7 bases, with 15 bases spanning the gap. Germline values: CDR1 LGHNA, CDR2 YNFKEQ. The CDR3 contains 14 residues. DNA of the CDR3: TGTGCCAGCAGCCAGAGCTTGACAGAAGATGAAGCTTTCTTT. It codes for CASSQSLTEDEAFF.

The V gene is TRBV12-3 or TRBV12-4, the J gene TRBJ1-1, with no clear D. The CDR3 totals 14 residues. Trimming stripped 4 bases from V and 3 bases from J, with 12 bases between. The CDR3 protein is CASSWHSGDTEAFF. As DNA, the CDR3 is TGTGCCAGCAGTTGGCACAGCGGCGACACTGAAGCTTTCTTT.

This chain links TRBV12-3 or TRBV12-4 with TRBJ1-1; 7 bases align to TRBD1. With V trimmed by 5 bases and J by 6 bases, 9 bases remained unmatched. The CDR3 is made up of 14 amino acids. The CDR3 here is CASSRLDREAEAFF. DNA for the CDR3: TGTGCCAGCAGTCGGCTCGACAGGGAGGCTGAAGCTTTCTTT.

The chain joins TRBV12-3 or TRBV12-4 to TRBJ1-4; D not resolved. The CDR3 is 14 amino acids. V was cut by 6 bases and J by 0 bases, with 8 bases left in between. The CDR3 loop reads CASREGSTNEKLFF. DNA for the CDR3: TGTGCCAGCAGAGAAGGGTCAACTAATGAAAAACTGTTTTTT.

The chain recombines TRBV9 with TRBJ2-7; unclear D gene. The germline V gene has CDR1 SGDLS and CDR2 YYNGEE. This CDR3 is built from 15 residues. V lost 0 bases and J 5 bases, leaving 15 bases between the germline ends. CDR3 loop: CASSVAPEPFDEQYF. The CDR3 nucleotides are TGTGCCAGCAGCGTAGCTCCTGAGCCTTTCGACGAGCAGTACTTC.

The chain is built from TRBV28 and TRBJ2-3; 8 nucleotides align to TRBD2. The CDR3 runs 16 residues. CDR1 and CDR2 from the germline V gene are MDHEN and SYDVKM. J was trimmed by 0 bases and V by 7 bases; bases with no gene match: 9. The CDR3 DNA is TGTGCCAGCACATTAGCGGGGTATCCTAGCACAGATACGCAGTATTTT. Residues: CASTLAGYPSTDTQYF.

The chain recombines TRBV20-1 with TRBJ2-1; TRBD1 matches at 8 bases. The CDR3 runs to 16 residues. V trimming: 3 bases; J trimming: 0 bases; junction bases outside the gene matches: 7. Germline lookup yields CDR1 DFQATT and CDR2 SNEGSKA (reference sequence). The CDR3 nucleotides are TGCAGTGCTAGGAGACAGGGGCGGAGCTCCTACAATGAGCAGTTCTTC. It codes for CSARRQGRSSYNEQFF.

J is TRBJ2-5 and V is TRBV5-1, with TRBD2 identical over 9 bases. Germline lookup yields CDR1 SGHRS and CDR2 YFSETQ. The CDR3 consists of 14 residues. V trimming: 1 base; J trimming: 5 bases; junction bases outside the gene matches: 3. Here the CDR3 reads CASSLSGGHETQYF. CDR3 nucleotide sequence: TGCGCCAGCAGCTTGAGCGGGGGGCATGAGACCCAGTACTTC.

This clonotype appeared a few times. The chain recombines TRBV6-1 with TRBJ1-2; 11 bases match TRBD1. From germline, CDR1 is MNHNS and CDR2 SASEGT. The CDR3 consists of 14 residues. V was clipped by 7 bases and J by 8 bases; unmatched bases: 9. This CDR3 reads CASIPGQGVQGYTF. In nucleotides, the CDR3 is TGTGCCAGCATCCCGGGACAGGGGGTCCAAGGCTACACCTTC.

This clonotype appeared a few times. The gene calls are TRBV5-1 and TRBJ2-3, with 7 bases that match TRBD1. From germline, CDR1 is SGHRS and CDR2 YFSETQ. V shed 0 bases and J 2 bases; nucleotides not matched to a gene: 6. The CDR3 has 16 residues. The CDR3 here is CASSLGPGGNTDTQYF. The CDR3 DNA reads as TGCGCCAGCAGCTTGGGACCAGGGGGTAACACAGATACGCAGTATTTT.

This sequence joins TRBV20-1 and TRBJ2-5; the match to TRBD2 covers 9 bases. J was trimmed by 4 bases and V by 1 base; bases with no gene match: 4. This CDR3 is built from 14 residues. Germline lookup yields CDR1 DFQATT and CDR2 SNEGSKA (reference sequence). CDR3 bases: TGCAGTGCTAGAGCGATTAGCGGGGGAGAGACCCAGTACTTC. Protein product: CSARAISGGETQYF.

To note about this clonotype: One end of the junction is discordant with germline, which a read error may explain. The genes are TRBV25-1 and TRBJ2-1; the match to TRBD2 covers 9 bases. The CDR3 spans 16 residues. Germline loops: CDR1 MGHDK, CDR2 SYGVNS. The CDR3 here is CASSEAAGGLYNGQFF. CDR3 bases: TGTGCCAGCAGTGAAGCGGCGGGGGGGTTGTACAATGGGCAGTTCTTC.

This clonotype showed up just a few times. The V and J genes are TRBV7-9 and TRBJ2-7; D call uncertain. Trimming stripped 7 bases from V and 0 bases from J, with 16 bases between. The CDR3 loop spans 15 amino acids. Germline values: CDR1 SEHNR, CDR2 FQNEAQ (reference sequence). The CDR3 DNA is TGTGCCAGCAATGACGGATCACTCAGCTCCTACGAGCAGTACTTC. Its translation is CASNDGSLSSYEQYF.